The rows below give T cell receptor beta chains drawn from one sample of a study of control samples from healthy donors and cancer patients. Generated by immunoSEQ multiplex PCR, the TCRdb table keeps only in-frame clones and is missing some. The profile shows approximately 90,000 clones, approximately 81% of them singletons. Material for sequencing was blood. The receptors derive from a woman between 40 and 50 years old in good health. Each CDR3 is given with its conserved first and last residue. The D gene is left open where the match is weak. Only part of the rows carry a size: once, few, many, or a class if the clone is expanded.

J gene | clone size | V gene | D gene | CDR3 DNA | CDR3 protein
TRBJ1-1 | NA | TRBV6-4 | NA | TGTGCCAGCAGTGACTGGTATGGGAACACTGAAGCTTTCTTT | CASSDWYGNTEAFF
TRBJ1-5 | NA | TRBV27 | TRBD1 | TGTGCCAGCAGACGAGGACAGGGCCAGCCCCAGCATTTT | CASRRGQGQPQHF
TRBJ1-1 | NA | TRBV10-1 | NA | TGCGCCAGCAAAGGGGGAGAAGGCACTGAAGCTTTCTTT | CASKGGEGTEAFF
TRBJ2-3 | NA | TRBV10-1 | TRBD2 | TGCGCCAGCGGGGGACTAGAGCCAGATACGCAGTATTTT | CASGGLEPDTQYF
TRBJ2-7 | NA | TRBV7-8 | TRBD1 | TGTGCCAGCAGCTTTGAACAGGGGGTTACCTACGAGCAGTACTTC | CASSFEQGVTYEQYF
TRBJ1-2 | NA | TRBV5-4 | TRBD1 | TGTGCCAGCAGCTCTCAGGGAGCTAGGGGGCTAGCTAACTATGGCTACACCTTC | CASSSQGARGLANYGYTF
TRBJ1-6 | NA | TRBV6-2/TRBV6-3 | NA | TGTGCCAGCAGTTCCGGTTTTTCGGCTACCAAAAGCAGCTCCTATAATTCACCCCTCCACTTT | CASSSGFSATKSSSYNSPLHF
TRBJ2-2 | NA | TRBV5-1 | NA | TGCGCCAGCAAAGATTCGAATACAGGGTTGAACACCGGGGAGCTGTTTTTT | CASKDSNTGLNTGELFF
TRBJ1-1 | few | TRBV5-5 | NA | TGTGCCAGCAGCTTGGACCCACGGGGGGACACTGAAGCTTTCTTT | CASSLDPRGDTEAFF
TRBJ1-6 | NA | TRBV7-8 | TRBD1 | TGTGCCAGCAGCTTACGGTTGGGACAGGGGGCGCACACCCTCCACTTT | CASSLRLGQGAHTLHF
TRBJ2-5 | NA | TRBV11-3 | TRBD1 | TGTGCCAGCAGCTTAGGAATGTCGTACAGGGGCGAGACCCAGTACTTC | CASSLGMSYRGETQYF
TRBJ2-5 | NA | TRBV30 | NA | TGTGCCTGGAGTAGCTGGGGAATAGAGACCCAGTACTTC | CAWSSWGIETQYF
TRBJ2-3 | once | TRBV4-1 | NA | TGCGCCAGCAGCCCACACACGGGGGCCCTCACAGATACGCAGTATTTT | CASSPHTGALTDTQYF
TRBJ2-1 | NA | TRBV2 | NA | TGTGCCAGCAGCATTACTTTCCAGGGTAATGGCTACAATGAGCAGTTCTTC | CASSITFQGNGYNEQFF
TRBJ1-1 | NA | TRBV5-8 | NA | TGTGCCAGCAGCTTGGGGGTGGCTTTCTTT | CASSLGVAFF
TRBJ2-5 | few | TRBV7-2 | NA | TGTGCCAGCAGCTTAGATCCCAGGGACGGGACCCAGTACTTC | CASSLDPRDGTQYF
TRBJ2-3 | NA | TRBV18 | NA | TGTGCCAGCCACCCTCCGCTGACCGATACGCAGTATTTT | CASHPPLTDTQYF
TRBJ2-7 | once | TRBV15 | NA | TGTGCCACCAGCAGAGATCTAGAGAGCTACGAGCAGTACTTC | CATSRDLESYEQYF
TRBJ1-2 | NA | TRBV19 | NA | TGTGCCAGTACCCCTCAACCGGGTCAACTTTATGGCTACACCTTC | CASTPQPGQLYGYTF
TRBJ2-3 | once | TRBV14 | TRBD2 | TGTGCCAGCAGCCAAAATCCAGCGGGGGTGGTAGATACGCAGTATTTT | CASSQNPAGVVDTQYF
TRBJ2-1 | NA | TRBV7-9 | TRBD2 | TGTGCCAGCAGCTTAGTGGGACTAGGATTCTTC | CASSLVGLGFF
TRBJ2-2 | NA | TRBV20-1 | NA | TGCAGTGCTAGTAGGGGGACCAACACCGGGGAGCTGTTTTTT | CSASRGTNTGELFF
TRBJ1-1 | NA | TRBV29-1 | TRBD1 | TGCAGCGTTATGACAGGGCTGAACACTGAAGCTTTCTTT | CSVMTGLNTEAFF
TRBJ1-1 | NA | TRBV30 | NA | TGTGCCTGGAGTGACCCGGGAGGGGGGAACACTGAAGCTTTCTTT | CAWSDPGGGNTEAFF
TRBJ1-4 | NA | TRBV18 | TRBD1 | TGTGCCAGCTCACGATCTTCGCCGGGACAGGGGTTCGCAACTAATGAAAAACTGTTTTTT | CASSRSSPGQGFATNEKLFF
TRBJ1-2 | NA | TRBV6-5 | NA | TGTGCCAGCAGTTACTCGACGAGGGAGGGCTACACCTTC | CASSYSTREGYTF
TRBJ2-1 | NA | TRBV10-1 | NA | TGCGCCAGCAGTGAGCTAGGGGGGGATCGCAATGAGCAGTTCTTC | CASSELGGDRNEQFF
TRBJ1-6 | NA | TRBV19 | NA | TGTGCCAGTGCCTACAGGAATTCACCCCTCCACTTT | CASAYRNSPLHF
TRBJ1-4 | NA | TRBV12-3/TRBV12-4 | NA | TGTGCCAGCAGAAGGGACATATATGAAAAACTGTTTTTT | CASRRDIYEKLFF
TRBJ2-3 | NA | TRBV29-1 | NA | TGCAGCGTCGCCCGTCCCCAAGCGGGTACAGATACGCAGTATTTT | CSVARPQAGTDTQYF
TRBJ2-5 | NA | TRBV29-1 | NA | TGCAGCGTTGAAGTGCCACGCCAAGAGACCCAGTACTTC | CSVEVPRQETQYF
TRBJ1-2 | once | TRBV12-3/TRBV12-4 | TRBD1 | TGTGCCAGCAGGGAGGCCGGGACAGCGGACACCTTC | CASREAGTADTF
TRBJ1-2 | once | TRBV18 | TRBD1 | TGTGCCAGCTCACCTGGACAGGGGGACTATGGCTACACCTTC | CASSPGQGDYGYTF
TRBJ2-6 | NA | TRBV18 | TRBD1 | TGTGCCAGCTCACCATCCGGGACAGGGGTTAGTGGGGCCAACGTCCTGACTTTC | CASSPSGTGVSGANVLTF
TRBJ1-2 | NA | TRBV24-1 | NA | TGTGCCACCAGTAGTCAGGGAGGCTATGGCTACACCTTC | CATSSQGGYGYTF
TRBJ1-5 | NA | TRBV6-2/TRBV6-3 | TRBD1 | TGTGCCAGCAGTTACCGGACAGGGTCAGGCAATCAGCCCCAGCATTTT | CASSYRTGSGNQPQHF
TRBJ1-1 | NA | TRBV2 | TRBD1 | TGTGCCAGCAGTTCACGGGGGACAGACTCGAACACTGAAGCTTTCTTT | CASSSRGTDSNTEAFF
TRBJ1-1 | NA | TRBV9 | NA | TGTGCCAGCAGCGTAGAAGGACACTCGAACACTGAAGCTTTCTTT | CASSVEGHSNTEAFF
TRBJ1-1 | NA | TRBV18 | NA | TGTGCCAGCTCAACGACTGGGGGAGTGATAGAAGCTTTCTTT | CASSTTGGVIEAFF
TRBJ1-1 | NA | TRBV29-1 | NA | TGCAGCGTTGCTGGGGGTGGAACTGAAGCTTTCTTT | CSVAGGGTEAFF
TRBJ2-7 | NA | TRBV27 | NA | TGTGCCAGCAGTTTAACAGGCCCCTCCTACGAGCAGTACTTC | CASSLTGPSYEQYF
TRBJ1-1 | NA | TRBV27 | NA | TGTGCCAGCAGCCCAACCCTGGACATTTTTCGGACTGAAGCTTTCTTT | CASSPTLDIFRTEAFF
TRBJ1-1 | NA | TRBV7-9 | TRBD1 | TGTGCCAGCAGCCCCGACAGGGATGAAGCTTTCTTT | CASSPDRDEAFF
TRBJ2-5 | NA | TRBV3-1/TRBV3-2 | TRBD2 | TGTGCCAGCAGCCAAGATCGGGGACTACTACAAGAGACCCAGTACTTC | CASSQDRGLLQETQYF
TRBJ2-5 | NA | TRBV24-1 | NA | TGTGCCACCAGTGATTTCCCTATTGAGACCCAGTACTTC | CATSDFPIETQYF
TRBJ2-7 | NA | TRBV7-8 | TRBD1 | TGTGCCAGCAGTTCTACAGGGGCGGCCTACGAGCAGTACTTC | CASSSTGAAYEQYF
TRBJ2-3 | NA | TRBV27 | TRBD2 | TGTGCCAGCGGACCCCTTAGCGGGGGGGGTCAAGATACGCAGTATTTT | CASGPLSGGGQDTQYF
TRBJ2-3 | NA | TRBV2 | TRBD2 | TGTGCCAGCAGTGGCAGGACTAGCTCTTTCAAAGATACGCAGTATTTT | CASSGRTSSFKDTQYF
TRBJ2-5 | few | TRBV5-4 | NA | TGTGCCAGCAGCTTGACAGGGACTCAAGAGACCCAGTACTTC | CASSLTGTQETQYF
TRBJ2-5 | NA | TRBV24-1 | NA | TGTGCCACCAGTGATCCCCGGACAGCCGGGGAGACCCAGTACTTC | CATSDPRTAGETQYF
TRBJ2-3 | NA | TRBV6-5 | TRBD2 | TGTGCCAGCAGTAACTTATTAGCGGGGGGGGGAGATACGCAGTATTTT | CASSNLLAGGGDTQYF
TRBJ1-2 | NA | TRBV6-4 | NA | TGTGCCAGCAGTGACTCGAAGGGGTTTCTCTGGGGCTATGGCTACACCTTC | CASSDSKGFLWGYGYTF
TRBJ2-5 | NA | TRBV24-1 | NA | TGTGCCACCAGTGATTTAGGACACGACCAAGAGACCCAGTACTTC | CATSDLGHDQETQYF